Shown below are 19 T cell receptor beta chains from a single sample sequenced in a study of patients and donors after allogeneic stem cell transplantation. TCRdb ran MiXCR on the RT-PCR reads and lists one entry per CDR3 protein. The table records 800,000 to 1,000,000 distinct CDR3 sequences, roughly 18% of them present only once. Sequencing was done on a sample of blood, either unsorted or a sorted T cell fraction (not recorded which). These receptors originate from a human donor who was either an allogeneic HSCT recipient or a stem cell or donor lymphocyte infusion donor (not recorded which). It is not recorded whose cells these are; they may come from a transplant donor.

This clonotype was seen a handful of times. This chain joins TRBV7-9 and TRBJ2-7; D gene ambiguous. Trimming removed 0 bases at V and 6 bases at J, with 9 bases between. The germline CDR1 and CDR2 sequences are SEHNR and FQNEAQ (reference sequence). The CDR3 runs 13 residues. The CDR3: CASSLAQLGEQYF. CDR3 in DNA: TGTGCCAGCAGCTTAGCGCAACTGGGCGAGCAGTACTTC.

This chain links TRBV7-3 with TRBJ1-1, with D maybe TRBD1 (6 bases). The CDR3 runs to 15 residues. Germline CDR1 SGHTA, CDR2 FQGTGA. V lost 3 bases to trimming and J lost 5 bases, with 16 bases between them. CDR3 DNA: TGTGCCAGCAGCTTTACAGGGCGCGCGGGGACTGAAGCTTTCTTT. This codes for CASSFTGRAGTEAFF.

The sample holds a few counts of this clonotype. This rearrangement joins TRBV5-1 to TRBJ2-1; 10 bases are shared with TRBD2. This CDR3 is 16 amino acids long. V lost 1 base to trimming and J lost 9 bases; unmatched junction nucleotides: 10. CDR1 and CDR2 from the germline V gene are SGHRS and YFSETQ. The CDR3 region is CASSLSFSGGAGEQFF. The CDR3 region has the DNA TGCGCCAGCAGCTTGTCTTTCAGCGGGGGGGCCGGTGAGCAGTTCTTC.

V is TRBV13 and J is TRBJ2-5; D gene ambiguous. Germline values: CDR1 PRHDT, CDR2 FYEKMQ (reference sequence). Trimming stripped 0 bases from V and 3 bases from J, with 5 bases between. CDR3 size: 13 residues. The CDR3 DNA is TGTGCCAGCAGCTTAGGTAGTGAAGAGACCCAGTACTTC. Residues: CASSLGSEETQYF.

V and J are TRBV5-1 and TRBJ1-4; D is undetermined. Germline V gene lookup returns CDR1 SGHRS and CDR2 YFSETQ. Trimming cost V 3 bases and J 3 bases, with 18 bases left between them. There are 17 residues in the CDR3. In DNA form, the CDR3 reads TGCGCCAGCAGCTACTACCCGGGGAGGGTAGCTAATGAAAAACTGTTTTTT. Amino acids: CASSYYPGRVANEKLFF.

This clonotype showed up just a few times. The V and J genes are TRBV24-1 and TRBJ1-5; 7 bases map to TRBD1. This CDR3 comprises 14 residues. Losses at the gene ends were 4 bases for V and 4 bases for J; bases not matched to a gene: 3. Germline loops: CDR1 KGHDR, CDR2 SFDVKD. CDR3 region: CATSEQGRNQPQHF. The CDR3 coding sequence is TGTGCCACCAGTGAACAGGGGAGAAATCAGCCCCAGCATTTT.

This clonotype occurred many times. This chain joins TRBV7-6 and TRBJ2-3, with 14 positions matching TRBD2. Germline V gene lookup returns CDR1 SGHVS and CDR2 FNYEAQ. The CDR3 runs to 16 residues. Trimming removed 5 bases from V and 5 bases from J; junction bases left unmatched: 6. The CDR3 DNA reads as TGTGCCAGCAGCCCGAGACTAGCGGGAGGGCTAGATACGCAGTATTTT. It yields the protein CASSPRLAGGLDTQYF.

The V and J genes are TRBV5-1 and TRBJ2-2; TRBD1 agrees at 7 bases. J was trimmed by 1 base and V by 5 bases; bases with no gene match: 5. Germline values: CDR1 SGHRS, CDR2 YFSETQ. The CDR3 has 15 amino acids. CDR3 sequence: CASRARQGNTGELFF. The CDR3 coding sequence is TGCGCCAGCAGGGCCCGACAGGGGAACACCGGGGAGCTGTTTTTT.

This clonotype showed up many times. J is TRBJ2-7 and V is TRBV12-3 or TRBV12-4, with D perhaps given as TRBD1 or TRBD2 (6 bases each). Trimming left V 5 bases short and J 4 bases short, with 12 bases between. The CDR3 has 13 residues. The CDR3, as DNA: TGTGCCAGCAGTGGGGGGACAAGTTACGAGCAGTACTTC. This codes for CASSGGTSYEQYF.

The V call is TRBV20-1, the J call TRBJ1-1; 9 bases align to TRBD1. The CDR3 is 13 residues long. V was pared by 3 bases and J by 7 bases, with 6 bases of the junction left unmatched. CDR1 DFQATT and CDR2 SNEGSKA come from the germline V gene (reference sequence). In nucleotides, the CDR3 is TGCAGTGCTAGTCACGGGACAGGGAGTGAAGCTTTCTTT. The encoded protein is CSASHGTGSEAFF.

This clonotype was counted a few times. V gene TRBV5-6 combines with J gene TRBJ2-1; perhaps TRBD1 as D (6 bases). The CDR3 is made up of 12 amino acids. Trimming took off 5 bases at V and 10 bases at J, with 13 bases between the two ends. Germline values: CDR1 SGHDT, CDR2 YYEEEE. In nucleotides, the CDR3 is TGTGCCAGCAGTTATAACAGGGTCGAGCAGTTCTTC. It yields the protein CASSYNRVEQFF.

This clonotype was detected only a few times. V and J are TRBV28 and TRBJ2-3; 7 bases map to TRBD1. The germline V gene encodes CDR1 MDHEN and CDR2 SYDVKM. The junction had 6 bases not matched to a gene; V was cut back by 6 bases and J by 3 bases. The CDR3 covers 14 residues. DNA of the CDR3: TGTGCCAGCAGCCCCGGGACAGAGACAGATACGCAGTATTTT. Its translation: CASSPGTETDTQYF.

The J gene is TRBJ2-2, the V gene TRBV30, with D uncertain. The CDR3 covers 13 residues. The V end was cut by 4 bases, the J end by 4 bases, with 10 bases between. Germline loops: CDR1 GTSNPN, CDR2 SVGIG (reference sequence). The CDR3 DNA is TGTGCCTGGAACCCTCTGGGCACCGGGGAGCTGTTTTTT. It translates to CAWNPLGTGELFF.

The chain is built from TRBV27 and TRBJ2-5; D might be TRBD1 or TRBD2, each matching 5 bases. CDR1 and CDR2 from the germline V gene are MNHEY and SMNVEV (reference sequence). The CDR3 runs to 15 residues. V was cut by 5 bases and J by 4 bases, with 17 bases left in between. The CDR3 DNA follows: TGTGCCAGCAGTCCCTTCGTGGGGGAAGGAGAGACCCAGTACTTC. Its protein is CASSPFVGEGETQYF.

The V and J genes are TRBV6-2 or TRBV6-3 and TRBJ2-2, with 11 nucleotides matching TRBD2. After removal of 6 bases from V and 3 bases from J, the junction contained 0 bases not matched to a gene. CDR1 is MNHEY and CDR2 is SVGEGT in the germline V gene. This CDR3 comprises 14 residues. CDR3 sequence (DNA): TGTGCCAGCAGGGGACTAGCGGACACCGGGGAGCTGTTTTTT. This codes for CASRGLADTGELFF.

The gene calls are TRBV30 and TRBJ2-3, with D possibly TRBD2 on 5 matching bases. This CDR3 is 13 amino acids long. Looked up from germline, CDR1 is GTSNPN and CDR2 is SVGIG (reference sequence). The ends were cut back, 8 bases at V and 3 bases at J, with 15 bases in the middle. CDR3 in amino acids: CALGRLLTDTQYF. The CDR3 DNA is TGTGCCCTAGGGAGACTCCTAACAGATACGCAGTATTTT.

This clonotype was counted a few times. The gene calls are TRBV9 and TRBJ2-3, with a possible D match to TRBD2 (6 bases). This CDR3 contains 14 residues. Trimming removed 7 bases from V and 4 bases from J, with 16 bases in between. Germline loops: CDR1 SGDLS, CDR2 YYNGEE. DNA for the CDR3: TGTGCCAGCCCGAGGCAGGGACTTGCAGATACGCAGTATTTT. Translation: CASPRQGLADTQYF. The variable domain in full, with the rest retrieved from reference TRBV9 and TRBJ2-3, is DSGVTQTPKHLITATGQRVTLRCSPRSGDLSVYWYQQSLDQGLQFLIQYYNGEERAKGNILERFSAQQFPDLHSELNLSSLELGDSALYFCASPRQGLADTQYFGPGTRLTVL.

This clonotype appeared a few times. This chain's CDR3 is CASSPGWVDNQPQHF. In DNA form, the CDR3 reads TGCGCCAGCTCCCCTGGATGGGTTGACAATCAGCCCCAGCATTTT. V is TRBV5-1 and J is TRBJ1-5; D not certain. CDR1 SGHRS and CDR2 YFSETQ come from the germline V gene. This CDR3 spans 15 amino acids. V was trimmed by 7 bases and J by 3 bases, leaving 17 bases between them.

J is TRBJ2-5 and V is TRBV5-1, with D uncertain. V lost 4 bases to trimming and J lost 2 bases, with 12 bases between them. Germline V gene sequence: CDR1 SGHRS, CDR2 YFSETQ. The length of the CDR3 is 14 residues. The CDR3 protein is CASSTTTVQETQYF. Here the CDR3 DNA reads TGCGCCAGCAGCACCACGACGGTACAAGAGACCCAGTACTTC. Drawing the rest from reference TRBV5-1 and TRBJ2-5, the complete variable domain is KAGVTQTPRYLIKTRGQQVTLSCSPISGHRSVSWYQQTPGQGLQFLFEYFSETQRNKGNFPGRFSGRQFSNSRSEMNVSTLELGDSALYLCASSTTTVQETQYFGPGTRLLVL.